Listed below are T cell receptor beta chains from one sample, sequenced in a study of CDR3 diversity in severe acne. In TCRdb, the PCR reads were re-called with MiXCR into one record per CDR3 protein. The table lists tens of thousands of distinct CDR3 sequences, under 65% of them singletons, with roughly 13% in the top ten. Material for sequencing was blood. All receptors come from a male donor in good health, without acne. Each CDR3 is given with its conserved first and last residue. The order of the fields is V gene, clone size, D gene, J gene, CDR3 protein, CDR3 DNA. The D gene is left open where the match is weak. Size values are once, few and many counts, or a class for expanded clones, and some rows have none.

>TRBV24-1|NA|NA|TRBJ2-2
CATREGTLGGELFF
TGTGCCACCAGAGAAGGGACTCTCGGCGGGGAGCTGTTTTTT
>TRBV12-3/TRBV12-4|once|NA|TRBJ2-7
CASSLGPTYEQYF
TGTGCCAGCAGTTTAGGGCCCACCTACGAGCAGTACTTC
>TRBV20-1|NA|NA|TRBJ2-7
CSADGQTYEQYF
TGCAGTGCGGATGGACAGACCTACGAGCAGTACTTC
>TRBV6-6|NA|TRBD1|TRBJ2-7
CASRADRGTGEQYF
TGTGCCAGCAGGGCGGACAGGGGGACTGGCGAGCAGTACTTC
>TRBV4-1|NA|NA|TRBJ2-5
CAGSRRGGETQYF
TGCGCCGGCAGCCGTCGGGGTGGAGAGACCCAGTACTTC
>TRBV24-1|few|NA|TRBJ2-2
CATSDNRSGGSGTGELFF
TGTGCCACCAGTGATAACCGGAGTGGGGGGTCGGGCACCGGGGAGCTGTTTTTT
>TRBV7-8|NA|NA|TRBJ2-5
CATRAAGETQYF
TGTGCCACGCGGGCGGCGGGAGAGACCCAGTACTTC
>TRBV7-9|NA|TRBD1|TRBJ2-7
CASSSPGQGNGQYF
TGTGCCAGCAGCTCCCCGGGACAGGGGAACGGGCAGTACTTC
>TRBV2|NA|NA|TRBJ1-3
CATRRGYEQYFGPGNTIYF
NA
>TRBV5-1|many|TRBD2|TRBJ2-5
CASSYGTSMVETQYF
TGCGCCAGCAGCTACGGGACTAGCATGGTGGAGACCCAGTACTTC
>TRBV7-9|NA|NA|TRBJ2-5
CASSPSKETQYF
TGTGCCAGCAGCCCATCGAAAGAGACCCAGTACTTC
>TRBV10-3|NA|NA|TRBJ1-1
CAISPGDHRAFF
TGTGCCATCTCCCCCGGGGATCATAGAGCTTTCTTT
>TRBV13|NA|NA|TRBJ2-1
CASRVRGNEQFF
TGTGCCAGCAGGGTGAGGGGGAATGAGCAGTTCTTC
>TRBV6-4|many|TRBD1|TRBJ2-1
CASSDGQGTPNEQFF
TGTGCCAGCAGTGACGGACAGGGGACACCCAATGAGCAGTTCTTC
>TRBV28|NA|NA|TRBJ1-2
CASSTTPGRSTF
TGTGCCAGCAGCACGACCCCGGGACGCTCGACCTTC
>TRBV18|NA|NA|TRBJ2-2
CASSPSWTAGELSF
TGTGCCAGCTCACCATCTTGGACGGCCGGGGAGCTGTCTTTT
>TRBV6-1|NA|TRBD1|TRBJ2-7
CASKTAGQGSEQYF
TGTGCCAGCAAAACCGCGGGACAGGGCTCCGAGCAGTACTTC